These 12 T cell receptor beta chains were sequenced from one sample in a study of T cells in Graves' hyperthyroidism and ophthalmopathy. TCR beta CDR3 sequences were amplified from RNA transcripts. Primed by the HTBI set, a first-round RT-PCR was run on the TCR CDR3. TCRdb used MiXCR to reprocess the multiplex PCR reads, holding one entry per CDR3 protein. In the table there are fewer than 650,000 distinct CDR3 sequences, around 15% of which are singletons. The sequenced material came from blood. These receptors originate from a woman aged 35 to 49 with Graves' hyperthyroidism.

This rearrangement joins TRBV5-1 to TRBJ2-1, with 9 bases fitting TRBD1. Germline trimming cut 5 bases from V and 4 bases from J; bases unmatched to any gene: 10. The CDR3 runs 16 residues. Germline V gene lookup returns CDR1 SGHRS and CDR2 YFSETQ. Here the CDR3 DNA reads TGCGCCAGCAGAGTTTTACAGGGGGCTGGATACAATGAGCAGTTCTTC. Its translation: CASRVLQGAGYNEQFF.

This clonotype was seen a few times. This chain connects TRBV3-1 to TRBJ1-3, with D hard to call. The germline gives CDR1 LGHDT, CDR2 YNNKEL (reference sequence). This CDR3 has 15 amino acids. V shed 3 bases and J shed 0 bases, with 9 bases lying between them. CDR3 in amino acids: CASSQEVLSGNTIYF. CDR3 in DNA: TGTGCCAGCAGCCAGGAGGTTCTCTCTGGAAACACCATATATTTT. The full variable domain, with the rest looked up from reference TRBV3-1 and TRBJ1-3, is DTAVSQTPKYLVTQMGNDKSIKCEQNLGHDTMYWYKQDSKKFLKIMFSYNNKELIINETVPNRFSPKSPDKAHLNLHINSLELGDSAVYFCASSQEVLSGNTIYFGEGSWLTVV.

This clonotype was recorded at least ten times. The chain links TRBV7-2 to TRBJ2-7; TRBD2 agrees at 8 bases. Germline V gives CDR1 SGHTA, CDR2 FQGNSA. The J segment lost 0 bases and the V segment lost 5 bases, leaving 3 bases of the junction unmatched. This CDR3 has 14 residues. CDR3 region: CASSRLANSYEQYF. CDR3 DNA sequence: TGTGCCAGCAGCCGACTAGCGAACTCCTACGAGCAGTACTTC.

The chain uses TRBV19 and TRBJ2-1; the match to TRBD2 covers 10 bases. The CDR3 consists of 14 residues. Germline CDR1 and CDR2: LNHDA and SQIVND (reference sequence). The trim removed 6 bases at V and 9 bases at J, leaving 8 bases unmatched. Here the CDR3 reads CASSGTSARIEQFF. DNA of the CDR3: TGTGCCAGTAGCGGGACTAGCGCCCGCATTGAGCAGTTCTTC.

Remarks on this clonotype: Given a much more abundant clone one base away, this may be a read error. The rearrangement links TRBV2 to TRBJ2-5; 8 bases line up with TRBD1. CDR3 length equals 14 residues. Germline assignment: CDR1 SNHLY and CDR2 FYNNEI. CDR3 DNA: TGTACCAGCAGTGAAGACAGGGGTCAAGAGACCCAGTACTTC. Residues: CTSSEDRGQETQYF. Filled out from reference TRBV2 and TRBJ2-5, the complete variable domain reads EPEVTQTPSHQVTQMGQEVILRCVPISNHLYFYWYRQILGQKVEFLVSFYNNEISEKSEIFDDQFSVERPDGSNFTLKIRSTKLEDSAMYFCTSSEDRGQETQYFGPGTRLLVL.

The chain combines TRBV7-2 with TRBJ2-1; 8 bases line up with TRBD2. Germline lookup yields CDR1 SGHTA and CDR2 FQGNSA. Trimming took 5 bases from V and 10 from J; bases not matched to a gene: 16. The CDR3 length is 16 residues. CDR3: CASSLYTATSGGEQFF. In DNA, the CDR3 is TGTGCCAGCAGCCTATATACGGCCACTAGCGGAGGGGAGCAGTTCTTC.

About this clonotype itself: Mismatch with germline at one junction end may stem from a read error. The chain carries TRBV27 and TRBJ1-1; D unclear. This CDR3 comprises 13 residues. CDR1 and CDR2 from the germline V gene are MNHEY and SMNVEV (reference sequence). In DNA form, the CDR3 reads TGTGCCAGCAGTTTATCTTGGAACGCTGAAGCTTTCTTT. It encodes CASSLSWNAEAFF.

The chain combines TRBV28 with TRBJ1-4; no firm D call. CDR3 size: 13 residues. Trimming removed 8 bases at V and 7 bases at J, with 14 bases between. Germline V gene data show CDR1 as MDHEN and CDR2 as SYDVKM. CDR3 bases: TGTGCCAGCCAACCCCTCAGTACTGAAAAACTGTTTTTT. Its protein product is CASQPLSTEKLFF.

This clonotype came up many times. The chain links TRBV29-1 to TRBJ1-1; D unresolved. The CDR3 is 16 amino acids. V lost 2 bases, J lost 1 base, and 17 bases lay in between. CDR1 is SQVTM and CDR2 is ANQGSEA in the germline V gene. For the CDR3, the DNA is TGCAGCGTTGAAACCCCGGGAGGACTGGGGAACACTGAAGCTTTCTTT. This gives the protein CSVETPGGLGNTEAFF.

This clonotype was seen at least ten times. V gene TRBV27 combines with J gene TRBJ1-5; D is perhaps TRBD1 (5 bases). The CDR3 runs to 14 residues. Germline V gene sequence: CDR1 MNHEY, CDR2 SMNVEV (reference sequence). V shed 6 bases and J shed 0 bases, with 9 bases lying between them. CDR3 sequence reads: CASRLGVSNQPQHF. CDR3 sequence (DNA): TGTGCCAGCAGACTGGGGGTTAGCAATCAGCCCCAGCATTTT.

This clonotype appeared many times. The chain links TRBV6-1 to TRBJ2-3; the match to TRBD1 covers 9 bases. This CDR3 is built from 13 residues. Germline lookup yields CDR1 MNHNS and CDR2 SASEGT. After removal of 8 bases from V and 5 bases from J, the junction contained 5 bases not matched to a gene. CDR3 nucleotides: TGTGCCAGCCGTGGGACAGGGAAAGATACGCAGTATTTT. Amino acids: CASRGTGKDTQYF.

Note on this clonotype: A read error may be the cause here, since a much bigger clone is one base away. The V call is TRBV7-9, the J call TRBJ2-7, with TRBD2 as a possible D gene (6 bases). The CDR3 covers 15 residues. V was pared by 4 bases and J by 0 bases, with 13 bases between. Germline V gene lookup returns CDR1 SEHNR and CDR2 FQNEAQ (reference sequence). The DNA for the CDR3 is TGTGCCAGCAGCTCGCGCGGGACGGGCTCCTACGAGCAGTACTTC. Its translation is CASSSRGTGSYEQYF. The whole variable domain, filled in from reference TRBV7-9 and TRBJ2-7, reads DTGVSQNPRHKITKRGQNVTFRCDPISEHNRLYWYRQTLGQGPEFLTYFQNEAQLEKSRLLSDRFSAERPKGSFSTLEIQRTEQGDSAMYLCASSSRGTGSYEQYFGPGTRLTVT.